This T cell receptor beta chain was obtained from a study of graft-versus-host responses after intestinal transplantation. The wider study: Those transplanted obtained multivisceral, liver-intestinal, or isolated intestinal grafts. Anti-thymocyte globulin served as induction for all recipients, who then took tacrolimus and steroids for about 3 years. Study conclusions and caveats: The presence of high graft-versus-host to host-versus-graft clonal ratios in allografts characterized patients with graft-donor T cell macrochimerism. GvH clones surfaced in recipient marrow, some emerging earlier in ileum or blood.

For this clone: Its matching antigen is unknown.

Libraries were prepared by immunoSEQ multiplex PCR; TCRdb keeps only in-frame clonotypes and omits some of them. Of about 51,000 clones in the sample, 85% to 95% were seen once. The length of the CDR3 is 14 residues. V lost 0 bases and J 7 bases, leaving 7 bases between the germline ends. The germline gives CDR1 MNHEY, CDR2 SVGAGI. This sequence joins TRBV6-5 and TRBJ1-6; D unclear. This TCR came from a human donor who was the organ donor for an intestinal transplant. The source material was unstimulated CD8+ T cells sorted from spleen or lymph node cells, sampled before transplant. The CDR3 reads CASSYSLGNSPLHF. As DNA, the CDR3 is TGTGCCAGCAGTTACTCGCTTGGGAATTCACCCCTCCACTTT.